This TCR beta chain stems from a study of shared clonotypes between healthy human individuals. Study details: Donors consisted of two women and a few men between 18 and 49.

Trimming cost V 10 bases and J 6 bases; bases outside gene matches: 13. The CDR3 is 16 amino acids. Germline lookup yields CDR1 LNHDA and CDR2 SQIVND (reference sequence). The authors loaded about 0.2 ug DNA, tens of thousands of T cell genomes, into sorted-subset replicate PCRs. The assay was immunoSEQ multiplex PCR, and TCRdb's table has in-frame clones only and misses some. The sample lists about 680,000 clones, under 80% occurring once. The chain uses TRBV19 and TRBJ2-1; 12 nucleotides align to TRBD1. This sequence originates from a woman aged 25-40 years in good health. Input material: memory CD4+ T cells sorted from blood. Subset reported: CD45RA-negative fraction. The CDR3 DNA reads as TGTGCCACCGGTCCCGGGACAGGGGGCCTCTCCAATGAGCAGTTCTTC. Translated: CATGPGTGGLSNEQFF.